Listed below are T cell receptor beta chains from one sample, sequenced in a study of shared clonotypes between healthy human individuals. Sequenced by immunoSEQ multiplex PCR; TCRdb stores in-frame clones only, minus some. The sample contains roughly 2,000,000 clones, about 95% of which appear only once. Sequencing input: naive CD8+ T cells sorted from blood. The receptors here all came from a man aged 18 to 30 in good health. CDR3s include the opening cysteine and the closing phenylalanine or tryptophan. The order of the fields is V gene, D gene, clone size, J gene, CDR3 DNA, CDR3 protein. A D gene is named only where the DNA matches it firmly. The listing skips clone size in some rows; elsewhere it reads once, few, many or a size class.

V: TRBV19
D: .
size: .
J: TRBJ1-2
DNA: TGTGCCAGTAGTATTCTTAAGAGGGATGGCTACACCTTC
CDR3: CASSILKRDGYTF

V: TRBV7-9
D: .
size: once
J: TRBJ2-3
DNA: TGTGCCAGCATACTGTTAGGCGGAATTAGCACAGATACGCAGTATTTT
CDR3: CASILLGGISTDTQYF

V: TRBV19
D: .
size: .
J: TRBJ2-7
DNA: TGTGCCAGTAGTATAGCAAGCTCCTACGAGCAGTACTTC
CDR3: CASSIASSYEQYF

V: TRBV5-1
D: .
size: .
J: TRBJ1-1
DNA: TGCGCCAGCATGTTGGACTCCTCGGGTACTGAAGCTTTCTTT
CDR3: CASMLDSSGTEAFF

V: TRBV7-6
D: TRBD1
size: .
J: TRBJ2-7
DNA: TGTGCCAGCAGCGACCCCACGGTGCAGGGGGACGAGCAGTACTTC
CDR3: CASSDPTVQGDEQYF

V: TRBV14
D: TRBD2
size: .
J: TRBJ2-1
DNA: TGTGCCAGCAGCCAAGCGCTAGCGGATGAGCAGTTCTTC
CDR3: CASSQALADEQFF

V: TRBV6-1
D: .
size: .
J: TRBJ2-7
DNA: TGTGCCAGCAGCGATAGGGTCCTCCACGAGCAGTACTTC
CDR3: CASSDRVLHEQYF

V: TRBV4-3
D: .
size: once
J: TRBJ1-4
DNA: TGCGCCAGCAGCCAAGAGGGGGAGGGGGTAGGGGAAAAACTGTTTTTT
CDR3: CASSQEGEGVGEKLFF

V: TRBV9
D: .
size: .
J: TRBJ2-5
DNA: TGTGCCAGCAGCGTAGGGGTTAGCACAGAAGAGACCCAGTACTTC
CDR3: CASSVGVSTEETQYF

V: TRBV20-1
D: .
size: .
J: TRBJ2-1
DNA: TGCAGTGCCCGGGGAGCGGAGCAGTTCTTC
CDR3: CSARGAEQFF